This TCR beta chain was found in a study of T cells in Graves' hyperthyroidism and ophthalmopathy. In the case of this clonotype: Relative to the germline gene, one junction end is altered; a read error may explain this.

CDR3 size: 15 residues. CDR1 and CDR2 from the germline V gene are WSHSY and SAAADI. Using RNA transcripts as the source, TCR beta CDR3 regions were amplified. HTBI primers were the set used in a first-round RT-PCR of the TCR CDR3. TCRdb fed the multiplex PCR reads into MiXCR, producing one record per CDR3 protein. The table records approximately 590,000 distinct CDR3 sequences, around 42% of them present only once. The chain is built from TRBV10-2 and TRBJ1-3; D ambiguous. This TCR was recovered from a woman aged 18-35 years with Graves' hyperthyroidism. The sequenced sample consisted of peripheral blood or thyroid tissue (not recorded which). The CDR3 reads CASSTRLSSGNTIYF. The CDR3 DNA follows: TGTGCCAGCAGCACCCGACTCAGCTCTGGAAACACCATATATTTT.